Shown below are 17 T cell receptor beta chains from a single sample sequenced in a study of beta chain features in type 1 diabetes. Study-wide points: A moderate, significant TCRB CDR3 shortening appeared in type 1 diabetes across four CD4+ subsets.

Expressed TCRB transcripts got sequenced, as all isolated RNA was reverse transcribed. Some clones are missing from TCRdb's copy, which holds only in-frame ones; the method was immunoSEQ multiplex PCR. The sample has roughly 160,000 clones, approximately 8% seen once. These receptors have no identified antigens. The sequencing input was central memory CD4+ T cells from blood. The receptors derive from a woman aged 40 to 50 with type 1 diabetes.

V gene TRBV15 combines with J gene TRBJ2-1; tentatively, D is TRBD2 (6 bases). This CDR3 has 12 amino acids. The V end was cut by 5 bases, the J end by 7 bases, with 9 bases between. Germline V gene lookup returns CDR1 LNHNV and CDR2 YYDKDF (reference sequence). CDR3: CATSQEGNEQFF. The CDR3 DNA reads as TGTGCCACCAGCCAGGAGGGGAATGAGCAGTTCTTC.

The chain recombines TRBV29-1 with TRBJ2-7; 8 bases agree with TRBD1. The CDR3 contains 12 residues. Trimming took 1 base from V and 7 from J; bases not matched to a gene: 3. CDR1 is SQVTM and CDR2 is ANQGSEA in the germline V gene. CDR3 coding DNA: TGCAGCGTTGAAGGGACAGGGAAAGAGCAGTACTTC. It is translated as CSVEGTGKEQYF.

A few counts support this clone. The chain has TRBV10-3 and TRBJ2-2, with a weak D call TRBD1 (6 bases). The CDR3 consists of 13 residues. CDR1 is ENHRY and CDR2 is SYGVKD in the germline V gene. V was clipped by 6 bases and J by 5 bases, with 10 bases between them. The DNA for the CDR3 is TGTGCCATCAGAGGAACAGGGACCGGGGAGCTGTTTTTT. Protein product: CAIRGTGTGELFF.

This clone was counted only a few times. The rearrangement joins TRBV2 to TRBJ2-2; 12 bases align to TRBD1. This CDR3 is 14 amino acids long. The V segment lost 9 bases and the J segment 6 bases; nucleotides outside the gene matches: 5. CDR1 is SNHLY and CDR2 is FYNNEI in the germline V gene. CDR3 in DNA: TGTGCCAGTCGGGACAGGGGGCAGGCCGGGGAGCTGTTTTTT. Residues: CASRDRGQAGELFF.

This clone was counted many times. The chain recombines TRBV4-3 with TRBJ1-1; unclear D gene. Between the trimmed V and J ends, which lost 1 base and 2 bases, there was a span of 11 bases. CDR1 LGHNA and CDR2 YSLEER come from the germline V gene. This CDR3 has 15 residues. The CDR3 DNA sequence: TGCGCCAGCAGCCAAGGCTCGCAGACAAACACTGAAGCTTTCTTT. Translating gives CASSQGSQTNTEAFF.

This clone was seen many times. V usage is TRBV27 and J usage is TRBJ1-1, with TRBD1 matching 8 bases. The CDR3 covers 14 residues. The trim removed 6 bases at V and 4 bases at J, leaving 7 bases unmatched. Germline lookup yields CDR1 MNHEY and CDR2 SMNVEV (reference sequence). DNA for the CDR3: TGTGCCAGCAGCTCCCCAGGGGGCGGCACTGAAGCTTTCTTT. Its translation is CASSSPGGGTEAFF.

This clone was detected a few times. The chain links TRBV9 to TRBJ2-1; the D gene is possibly TRBD2 (5 bases). This CDR3 spans 15 amino acids. CDR1 SGDLS and CDR2 YYNGEE come from the germline V gene. V lost 0 bases to trimming and J lost 1 base, with 8 bases between them. The CDR3 region has the DNA TGTGCCAGCAGCGTAGCTAGGGAGTCCTACAATGAGCAGTTCTTC. Translated, it gives CASSVARESYNEQFF.

This clone was counted between two and nine times. This chain connects TRBV30 to TRBJ2-4; 10 nucleotides agree with TRBD1. The length of the CDR3 is 12 residues. The junction had 1 base not matched to a gene; V was cut back by 6 bases and J by 5 bases. Germline assignment: CDR1 GTSNPN and CDR2 SVGIG (reference sequence). The CDR3: CACGQGENIQYF. CDR3 nucleotides: TGTGCCTGCGGACAGGGGGAAAACATTCAGTACTTC.

The chain links TRBV27 to TRBJ2-1; 8 bases match TRBD2. J lost 4 bases, V lost 4 bases, and 6 bases had no gene match. Germline assignment: CDR1 MNHEY and CDR2 SMNVEV (reference sequence). The length of the CDR3 is 15 residues. This CDR3 is CASSSTSGVYNEQFF. In nucleotides, the CDR3 is TGTGCCAGCAGTTCTACTAGCGGAGTTTACAATGAGCAGTTCTTC.

In its sample, this clone was seen a few times. The chain combines TRBV7-9 with TRBJ1-2; D gene unclear. Germline V gene sequence: CDR1 SEHNR, CDR2 FQNEAQ (reference sequence). CDR3 length: 14 amino acids. V was clipped by 3 bases and J by 8 bases, with 16 bases between them. This CDR3 is CASSFPGPAGGYTF. For the CDR3, the DNA is TGTGCCAGCAGCTTTCCGGGCCCAGCGGGGGGCTACACCTTC.

The sample holds a few counts of this clone. This rearrangement joins TRBV29-1 to TRBJ2-5, with D perhaps TRBD1 (6 bases). Germline CDR1 reads SQVTM; CDR2 reads ANQGSEA. V dropped 0 bases and J dropped 3 bases, with 20 bases sitting between them. The CDR3 has 17 residues. The chain's CDR3 is CSVEDLGGKGRKETQYF. In DNA, the CDR3 is TGCAGCGTTGAAGATCTAGGGGGTAAGGGGAGAAAAGAGACCCAGTACTTC.

This chain links TRBV2 with TRBJ2-4; 9 nucleotides agree with TRBD2. The CDR3 length is 14 residues. Germline CDR1 and CDR2: SNHLY and FYNNEI. J was trimmed by 7 bases and V by 1 base; bases with no gene match: 2. The chain's CDR3 is CASSEELAGNIQYF. The CDR3 DNA sequence: TGTGCCAGCAGTGAAGAGCTAGCGGGGAACATTCAGTACTTC.

V gene TRBV5-4 combines with J gene TRBJ2-5, with TRBD2 identical over 7 bases. Germline V gives CDR1 SGHNT, CDR2 YYREEE (reference sequence). The CDR3 is 15 residues long. With 0 bases clipped from V and 5 bases from J, the junction kept 7 bases outside the gene matches. This chain's CDR3 is CASSLAQRGGETQYF. CDR3 DNA sequence: TGTGCCAGCAGCTTGGCCCAGCGGGGTGGGGAGACCCAGTACTTC.

This clone was seen only a few times. The J gene is TRBJ2-3, the V gene TRBV6-5, with TRBD2 matching 8 bases. Germline CDR1 reads MNHEY; CDR2 reads SVGAGI. V lost 2 bases to trimming and J lost 0 bases; unmatched junction nucleotides: 1. The CDR3 is 15 amino acids. The CDR3 DNA reads TGTGCCAGCAGTTACGGGACTAGTAGCACAGATACGCAGTATTTT. Translated, it gives CASSYGTSSTDTQYF.

The chain recombines TRBV28 with TRBJ2-2; maybe TRBD1 (5 bases). The CDR3 runs 16 residues. CDR1 is MDHEN, CDR2 SYDVKM, per germline. The germline V and J ends were trimmed by 7 bases and 0 bases, with 15 bases remaining between them. CDR3 DNA: TGTGCCAGCAATCAGTGGGGCACACCGAACACCGGGGAGCTGTTTTTT. Its protein is CASNQWGTPNTGELFF.

This clone was seen a handful of times. V gene TRBV9 combines with J gene TRBJ2-4; D might be TRBD1 (5 bases). This CDR3 is 17 amino acids long. V was cut by 0 bases and J by 0 bases, with 13 bases left in between. Germline CDR1 SGDLS, CDR2 YYNGEE. The CDR3 region is CASSVGPDSLAKNIQYF. DNA of the CDR3: TGTGCCAGCAGCGTAGGCCCCGACAGCCTAGCCAAAAACATTCAGTACTTC.

Only a few counts were recorded for this clone. The rearrangement uses TRBV5-4 and TRBJ2-6, with D possibly TRBD2 on 5 matching bases. Germline V lookup: CDR1 SGHNT, CDR2 YYREEE (reference sequence). The CDR3 length is 16 residues. V gave up 0 bases and J gave up 4 bases, with 11 bases separating them. The CDR3 DNA reads TGTGCCAGCAGCTTGGTAGGCGAGGGAGGGGCCAACGTCCTGACTTTC. Its translation: CASSLVGEGGANVLTF.